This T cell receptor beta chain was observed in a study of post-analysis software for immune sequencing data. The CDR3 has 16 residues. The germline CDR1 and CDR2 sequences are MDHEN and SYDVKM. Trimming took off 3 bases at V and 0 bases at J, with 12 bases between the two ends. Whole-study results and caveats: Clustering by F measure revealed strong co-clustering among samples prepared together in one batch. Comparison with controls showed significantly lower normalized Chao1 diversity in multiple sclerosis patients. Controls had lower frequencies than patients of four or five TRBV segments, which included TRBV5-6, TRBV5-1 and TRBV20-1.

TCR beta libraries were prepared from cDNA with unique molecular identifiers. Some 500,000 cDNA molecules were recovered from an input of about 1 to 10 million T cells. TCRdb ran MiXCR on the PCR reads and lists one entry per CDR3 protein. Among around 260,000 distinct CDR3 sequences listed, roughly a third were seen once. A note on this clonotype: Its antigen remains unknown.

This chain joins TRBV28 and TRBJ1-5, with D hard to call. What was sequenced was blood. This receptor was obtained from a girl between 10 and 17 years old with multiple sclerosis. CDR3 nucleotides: TGTGCCAGCAGTTTTGGAGGGCTGCTTAGCAATCAGCCCCAGCATTTT. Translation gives CASSFGGLLSNQPQHF.